The clone carrying this TCR beta chain occurred once. The V gene's germline CDR1 is SNHLY and CDR2 FYNNEI. The CDR3 totals 14 residues. V was trimmed by 1 base and J by 2 bases, leaving 7 bases between them. RNA, once extracted, was reverse transcribed into cDNA for use as the sequencing template. Clones were sequenced by immunoSEQ multiplex PCR, and TCRdb holds only the in-frame ones, with some missing. The repertoire has around 140,000 clones, about 86% of them found once; the top ten carry approximately 13%. The treatment here: oral pan-JAK inhibitor, 5-10 mg twice daily. In alopecia areata patients, both lesional scalp punch biopsies and peripheral blood were collected. The entry originates in a study of CD8+ T cells in alopecia areata.

The sequence was obtained from a human donor with alopecia areata. The chain combines TRBV2 with TRBJ2-3; D unresolved. The sample in question was CD8+ T cells sorted from blood, obtained at week 4, from a patient treated with tofacitinib. The CDR3 loop reads CASSEGVTTDTQYF. The DNA of the CDR3 is TGTGCCAGCAGTGAAGGAGTGACCACAGATACGCAGTATTTT. The full variable domain, completed using reference TRBV2 and TRBJ2-3, is EPEVTQTPSHQVTQMGQEVILRCVPISNHLYFYWYRQILGQKVEFLVSFYNNEISEKSEIFDDQFSVERPDGSNFTLKIRSTKLEDSAMYFCASSEGVTTDTQYFGPGTRLTVL.